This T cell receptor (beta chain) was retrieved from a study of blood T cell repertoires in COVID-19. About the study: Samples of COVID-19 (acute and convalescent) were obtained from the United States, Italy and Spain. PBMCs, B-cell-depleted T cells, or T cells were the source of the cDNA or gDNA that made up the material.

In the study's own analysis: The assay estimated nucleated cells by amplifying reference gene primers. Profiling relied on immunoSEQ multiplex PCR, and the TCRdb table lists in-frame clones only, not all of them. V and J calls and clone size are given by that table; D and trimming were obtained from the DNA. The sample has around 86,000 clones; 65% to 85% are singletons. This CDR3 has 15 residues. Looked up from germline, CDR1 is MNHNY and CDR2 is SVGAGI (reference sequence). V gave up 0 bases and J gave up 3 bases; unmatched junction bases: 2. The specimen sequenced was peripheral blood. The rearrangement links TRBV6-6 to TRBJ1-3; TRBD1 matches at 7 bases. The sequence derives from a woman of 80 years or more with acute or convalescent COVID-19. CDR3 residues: CASSYSPGGGNTIYF. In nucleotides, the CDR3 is TGTGCCAGCAGTTACTCCCCAGGGGGTGGAAACACCATATATTTT.